The rows below give T cell receptor beta chains drawn from one sample of a study of Graves' ophthalmopathy and Graves' hyperthyroidism. TCRdb redid the calling of the multiplex PCR reads with MiXCR, one entry per CDR3 protein. The sample lists over a million distinct CDR3 sequences; about 40% were seen once. Sequences were obtained from peripheral blood or thyroid tissue (not recorded which). These receptors originate from an adult man with Graves' hyperthyroidism. CDR3s include the opening cysteine and the closing phenylalanine or tryptophan. The order of the fields is V gene, J gene, D gene, clone size, CDR3 DNA, CDR3 protein. D genes are given only for firm matches. The size entry is marked missing in some rows and otherwise reads once, few, many or a size class.

>TRBV10-3|TRBJ1-5|TRBD1|many
TGTGCCATAGCCGGGACAGGGGAACGACAGCCCCAGCATTTT
CAIAGTGERQPQHF
>TRBV6-5|TRBJ1-2|TRBD1|-
TGTGCCAGCAGTGAATATATTGGGACAGGGGATAATGGCTACACCTTC
CASSEYIGTGDNGYTF
>TRBV11-2|TRBJ1-1|-|few
TGTGCCAGCAGCCCCCCACTCGGAGGGCCAGACACTGAAGCTTTCTTT
CASSPPLGGPDTEAFF
>TRBV6-5|TRBJ1-2|-|many
TGTGCCAGCAGGGACCCAGGGGCGACTGGCTACACCTTC
CASRDPGATGYTF
>TRBV2|TRBJ1-4|TRBD1|few
TGTGCCAGCATTGACAGGGGGCGTGAAAAACTGTTTTTT
CASIDRGREKLFF
>TRBV7-2|TRBJ1-5|-|-
TGTGCCAGCAGAAGTCACCCCCAGCCCCAGCATTTT
CASRSHPQPQHF
>TRBV29-1|TRBJ1-2|-|-
TGCAGCGTTGAAGATCATCGGGGCTATGGCTACACCTTC
CSVEDHRGYGYTF
>TRBV20-1|TRBJ1-2|-|-
TGCAGTGCTCGTGGGGGGACTAACTATGGCTACACCTTC
CSARGGTNYGYTF
>TRBV27|TRBJ2-7|TRBD2|few
TGTGCCAGCAGTCCCTCCCCGGGACTATTCAACGAGCAGTACTTC
CASSPSPGLFNEQYF
>TRBV6-1|TRBJ2-5|TRBD2|-
TGTGCCAGCAGCTACGGACTAGCGGGAGCCTGGGAGACCCAGTACTTC
CASSYGLAGAWETQYF
>TRBV20-1|TRBJ2-5|-|-
TGCAGTGCTAGAGATTTCGGAGTAGAGACCCAGTACTTC
CSARDFGVETQYF
>TRBV7-8|TRBJ1-2|-|-
TGTGCCAGCAGCCCATACAGGAACTATGGCTACACCTTC
CASSPYRNYGYTF
>TRBV20-1|TRBJ2-7|-|-
TGCAGTGCTAGGCAGCCTGCCTACAAGCAGTACTTC
CSARQPAYKQYF
>TRBV10-3|TRBJ2-7|-|-
TGTGCCAGCTGGAAAGCCGGCGAGCAGTACTTC
CASWKAGEQYF
>TRBV20-1|TRBJ1-5|-|many
TGCAGTGCTAGAGTTCCCGGGGGCAATCAGCCCCAGCATTTT
CSARVPGGNQPQHF
>TRBV7-9|TRBJ1-1|-|many
TGTGCCAGCGAACGAGGTCAACTCACTGAAGCTTTCTTT
CASERGQLTEAFF
>TRBV7-9|TRBJ1-2|TRBD1|-
TGTGCCCATAGCGCAGGGGGAAAATATGGCTACACCTTC
CAHSAGGKYGYTF
>TRBV7-2|TRBJ2-5|-|-
TGTGCCAGCAGCGTGACAGCTGGAAAAGAGACCCAGTACTTC
CASSVTAGKETQYF
>TRBV7-6|TRBJ2-2|-|many
TGTGCCAGCAGCTTAGTTGGCGGGGAGCTGTTTTTT
CASSLVGGELFF
>TRBV2|TRBJ1-5|TRBD1|-
TGTGCCGGAACAGGACAGGGCAGTCAGCCCCAGCATTTT
CAGTGQGSQPQHF
>TRBV12-3/TRBV12-4|TRBJ1-3|-|-
TGTGCCAGCAGTCCGTGGGGGGGCATCTCTGGAAACACCATATATTTT
CASSPWGGISGNTIYF
>TRBV2|TRBJ2-7|TRBD2|-
TGTGCCAGCACTAGCGGGAGGTTCTCCTACGCAGAGCAGTACTTC
CASTSGRFSYAEQYF
>TRBV7-8|TRBJ2-7|-|once
TGTGCCAGTAGCCCCCAAACAGGGTTCCGATCCTACGAGCAGCACTTC
CASSPQTGFRSYEQHF
>TRBV15|TRBJ1-1|TRBD1|-
TGTGCCACCAAAAGGCGACAGGGTACTTTCTTT
CATKRRQGTFF
>TRBV15|TRBJ1-5|-|-
TGTGCCACCAGCAGAGATTCAGGCCCGGGACTCAGCAATCAGCCCCAGCATTTT
CATSRDSGPGLSNQPQHF
>TRBV6-5|TRBJ1-2|-|-
TGTGCCAGCAGCCCGGGACGACCAGGAGGCTACACCTTC
CASSPGRPGGYTF